This T cell receptor beta chain originates from a study of regulatory T cells in long-lasting Graves disease. Findings and caveats of the study: Shared public clonotypes totalled approximately 3,000 in persistent patients, compared with 966 in new patients. Persistent disease preferred TRBV28, TRBJ1-2 and TRBJ2-5.

There are many counts of this clonotype. Its matching antigen is unknown. The CDR3 has 19 amino acids. V lost 1 base and J 0 bases, leaving 16 bases between the germline ends. Germline CDR1 SGHTA, CDR2 FQGNSA. TCR beta libraries were built with iRepertoire HTBI primers and Arm-PCR of CDR3 regions. A single record per CDR3 protein comes from TCRdb applying MiXCR to the multiplex PCR reads. The sample shows roughly 450,000 distinct CDR3 sequences, roughly 22% of them seen only once. Described time point: persistent/refractory GD, antithyroid drugs over 5 years with positive TRAb. From PBMCs, RNA was extracted and then used to make the TCR library.

The TCR comes from a female donor with Graves disease. The input for sequencing was peripheral blood mononuclear cells (PBMCs), taken when the disease was refractory, from a patient treated with antithyroid drugs. This rearrangement joins TRBV7-2 to TRBJ2-6; either TRBD1 or TRBD2 may fit D (6 bases each). In nucleotides, the CDR3 is TGTGCCAGCAGCTTAGGGTTCCGGGGGCTGCGCTCTGGGGCCAACGTCCTGACTTTC. It encodes CASSLGFRGLRSGANVLTF.